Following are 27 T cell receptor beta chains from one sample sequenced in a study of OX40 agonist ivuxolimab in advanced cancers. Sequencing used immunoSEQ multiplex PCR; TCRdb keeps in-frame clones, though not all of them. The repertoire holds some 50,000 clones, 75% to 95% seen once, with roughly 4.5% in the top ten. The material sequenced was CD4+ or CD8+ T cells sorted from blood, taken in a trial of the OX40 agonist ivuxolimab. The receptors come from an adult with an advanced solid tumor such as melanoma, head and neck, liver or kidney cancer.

CDR3 region: CASEGRTAGYEQYV. The DNA for the CDR3 is TGTGCCAGCGAGGGGCGGACAGCGGGATACGAGCAGTACGTC. The chain uses TRBV5-6 and TRBJ2-7, with D perhaps matching TRBD2 (7 bases). This CDR3 has 14 amino acids. V was shortened by 7 bases and J by 4 bases, with 18 bases between the two germline ends. Germline V gene data show CDR1 as SGHDT and CDR2 as YYEEEE.

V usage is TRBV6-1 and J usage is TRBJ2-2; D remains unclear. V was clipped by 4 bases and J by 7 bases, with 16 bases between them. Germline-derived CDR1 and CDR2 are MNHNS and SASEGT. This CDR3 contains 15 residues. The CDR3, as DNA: TGTGCCAGCAGTGCCCATACTTCCCTCGGCGGGGAGCTGTTTTTT. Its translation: CASSAHTSLGGELFF.

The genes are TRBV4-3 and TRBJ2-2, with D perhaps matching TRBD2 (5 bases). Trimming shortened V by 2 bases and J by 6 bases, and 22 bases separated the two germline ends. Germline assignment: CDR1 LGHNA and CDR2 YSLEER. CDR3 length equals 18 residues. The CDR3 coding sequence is TGCGCCAGCAGCCAATTCCCAAATAGCAGGTTCGGGGCCGGGGAGCTGTTTTTT. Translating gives CASSQFPNSRFGAGELFF.

This chain's CDR3 is CASSAYTGELFF. The CDR3 nucleotides are TGTGCCAGCAGCGCATACACCGGGGAGCTGTTTTTT. The chain is built from TRBV7-9 and TRBJ2-2; D unclear. Trimming took off 5 bases at V and 3 bases at J, with 4 bases between the two ends. The CDR3 runs to 12 residues. CDR1 is SEHNR and CDR2 is FQNEAQ in the germline V gene (reference sequence). The full variable domain, its missing parts supplied by reference TRBV7-9 and TRBJ2-2, is DTGVSQNPRHKITKRGQNVTFRCDPISEHNRLYWYRQTLGQGPEFLTYFQNEAQLEKSRLLSDRFSAERPKGSFSTLEIQRTEQGDSAMYLCASSAYTGELFFGEGSRLTVL.

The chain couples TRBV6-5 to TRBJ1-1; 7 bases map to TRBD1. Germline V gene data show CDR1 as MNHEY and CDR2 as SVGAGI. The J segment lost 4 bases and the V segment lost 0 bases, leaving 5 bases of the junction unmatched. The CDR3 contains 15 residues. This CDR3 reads CASSYSAGGGTEAFF. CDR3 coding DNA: TGTGCCAGCAGTTACTCGGCAGGGGGAGGCACTGAAGCTTTCTTT.

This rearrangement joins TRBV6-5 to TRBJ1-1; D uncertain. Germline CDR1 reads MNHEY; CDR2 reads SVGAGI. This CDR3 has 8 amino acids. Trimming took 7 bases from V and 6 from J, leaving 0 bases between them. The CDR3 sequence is CASTEAFF. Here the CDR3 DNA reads TGTGCCAGCACTGAAGCTTTCTTT.

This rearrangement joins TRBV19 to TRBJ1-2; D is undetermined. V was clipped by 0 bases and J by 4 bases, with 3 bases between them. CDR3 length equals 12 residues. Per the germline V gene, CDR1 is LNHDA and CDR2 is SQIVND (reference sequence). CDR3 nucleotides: TGTGCCAGTAGTATAGAGGGCTATGGCTACACCTTC. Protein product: CASSIEGYGYTF.

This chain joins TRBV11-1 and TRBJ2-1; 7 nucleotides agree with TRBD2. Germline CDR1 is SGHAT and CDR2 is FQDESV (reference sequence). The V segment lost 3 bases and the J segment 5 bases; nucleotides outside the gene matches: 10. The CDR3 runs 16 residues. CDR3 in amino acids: CASSFRAGVIHNEQFF. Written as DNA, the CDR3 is TGTGCCAGCAGCTTTAGGGCGGGAGTTATCCACAATGAGCAGTTCTTC.

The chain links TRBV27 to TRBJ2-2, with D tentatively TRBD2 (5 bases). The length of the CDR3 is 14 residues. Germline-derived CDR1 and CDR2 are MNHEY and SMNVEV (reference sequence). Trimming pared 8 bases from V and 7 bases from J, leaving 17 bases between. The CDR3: CASSDPGFGGELFF. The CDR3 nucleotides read TGTGCCAGCTCTGACCCGGGGTTTGGCGGGGAGCTGTTTTTT.

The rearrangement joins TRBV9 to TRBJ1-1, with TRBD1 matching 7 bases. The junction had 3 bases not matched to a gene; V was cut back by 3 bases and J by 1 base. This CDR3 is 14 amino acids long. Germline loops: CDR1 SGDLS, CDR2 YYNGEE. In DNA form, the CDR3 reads TGTGCCAGCAGCGGGGACAGTAAGAACACTGAAGCTTTCTTT. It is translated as CASSGDSKNTEAFF.

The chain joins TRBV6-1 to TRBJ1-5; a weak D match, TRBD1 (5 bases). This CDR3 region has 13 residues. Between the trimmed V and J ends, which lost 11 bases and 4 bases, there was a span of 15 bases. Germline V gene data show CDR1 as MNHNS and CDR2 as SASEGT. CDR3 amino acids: CAAGGEANQPQHF. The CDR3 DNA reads TGTGCCGCCGGAGGGGAGGCGAATCAGCCCCAGCATTTT.

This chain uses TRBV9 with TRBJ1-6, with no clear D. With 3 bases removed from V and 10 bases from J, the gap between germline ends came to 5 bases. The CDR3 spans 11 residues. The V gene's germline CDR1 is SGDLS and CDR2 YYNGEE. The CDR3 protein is CASSEPSPLHF. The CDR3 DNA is TGTGCCAGCAGCGAGCCCTCACCCCTCCACTTT.

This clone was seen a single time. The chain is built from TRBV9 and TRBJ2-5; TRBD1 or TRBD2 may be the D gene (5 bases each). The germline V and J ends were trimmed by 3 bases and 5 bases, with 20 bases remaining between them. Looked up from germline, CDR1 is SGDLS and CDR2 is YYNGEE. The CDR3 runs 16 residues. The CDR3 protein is CASSAGHTQRGETQYF. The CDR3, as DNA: TGTGCCAGCAGCGCCGGACATACCCAGCGAGGGGAGACCCAGTACTTC.

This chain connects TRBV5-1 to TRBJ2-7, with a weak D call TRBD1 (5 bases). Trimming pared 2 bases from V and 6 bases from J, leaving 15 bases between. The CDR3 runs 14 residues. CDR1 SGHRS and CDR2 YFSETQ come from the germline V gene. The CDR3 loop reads CASSFGAGLGEQYF. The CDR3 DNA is TGCGCCAGCAGCTTTGGGGCAGGGTTAGGCGAGCAGTACTTC.

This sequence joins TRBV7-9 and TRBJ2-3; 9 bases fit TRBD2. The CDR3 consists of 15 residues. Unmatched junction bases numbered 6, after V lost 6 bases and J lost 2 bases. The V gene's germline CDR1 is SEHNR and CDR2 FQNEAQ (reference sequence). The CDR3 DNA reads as TGTGCCAGCAGTTCAGCGGGAGGAATCACAGATACGCAGTATTTT. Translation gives CASSSAGGITDTQYF. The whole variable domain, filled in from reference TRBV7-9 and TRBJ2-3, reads DTGVSQNPRHKITKRGQNVTFRCDPISEHNRLYWYRQTLGQGPEFLTYFQNEAQLEKSRLLSDRFSAERPKGSFSTLEIQRTEQGDSAMYLCASSSAGGITDTQYFGPGTRLTVL.

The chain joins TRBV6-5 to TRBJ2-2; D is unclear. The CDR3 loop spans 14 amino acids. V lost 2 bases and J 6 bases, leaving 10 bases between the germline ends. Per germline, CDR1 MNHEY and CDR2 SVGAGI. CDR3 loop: CASSYGWGSGELFF. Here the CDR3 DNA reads TGTGCCAGCAGTTACGGGTGGGGTTCCGGGGAGCTGTTTTTT.

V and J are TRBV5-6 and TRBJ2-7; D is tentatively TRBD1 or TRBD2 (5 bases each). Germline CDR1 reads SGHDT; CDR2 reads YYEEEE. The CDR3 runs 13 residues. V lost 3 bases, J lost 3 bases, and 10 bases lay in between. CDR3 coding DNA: TGTGCCAGCAGCTCGGGGACCTTCTACGAGCAGTACTTC. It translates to CASSSGTFYEQYF. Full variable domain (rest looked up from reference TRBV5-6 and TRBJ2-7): DAGVTQSPTHLIKTRGQQVTLRCSPKSGHDTVSWYQQALGQGPQFIFQYYEEEERQRGNFPDRFSGHQFPNYSSELNVNALLLGDSALYLCASSSGTFYEQYFGPGTRLTVT.

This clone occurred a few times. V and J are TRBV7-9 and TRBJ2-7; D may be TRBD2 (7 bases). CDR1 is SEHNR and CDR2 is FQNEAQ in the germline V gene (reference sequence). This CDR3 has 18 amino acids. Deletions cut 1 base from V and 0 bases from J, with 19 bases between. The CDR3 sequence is CASSLVQGKGGSSYEQYF. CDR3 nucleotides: TGTGCCAGCAGCTTAGTCCAGGGGAAGGGCGGGAGCTCCTACGAGCAGTACTTC. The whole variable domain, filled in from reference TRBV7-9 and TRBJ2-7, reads DTGVSQNPRHKITKRGQNVTFRCDPISEHNRLYWYRQTLGQGPEFLTYFQNEAQLEKSRLLSDRFSAERPKGSFSTLEIQRTEQGDSAMYLCASSLVQGKGGSSYEQYFGPGTRLTVT.

The CDR3 loop is CASSTWGGTNEKLFF. The DNA for the CDR3 is TGTGCCAGCAGTACCTGGGGAGGCACTAATGAAAAACTGTTTTTT. This chain joins TRBV6-6 and TRBJ1-4; D unclear. This CDR3 spans 15 amino acids. In germline, CDR1 is MNHNY, CDR2 SVGAGI (reference sequence). Trimming removed 5 bases from V and 2 bases from J, with 12 bases in between.

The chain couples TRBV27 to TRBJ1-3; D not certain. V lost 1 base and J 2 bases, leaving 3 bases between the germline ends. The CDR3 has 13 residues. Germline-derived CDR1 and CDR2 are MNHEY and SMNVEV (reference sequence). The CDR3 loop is CASSLYAGNTIYF. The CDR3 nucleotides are TGTGCCAGCAGTTTATATGCTGGAAACACCATATATTTT.

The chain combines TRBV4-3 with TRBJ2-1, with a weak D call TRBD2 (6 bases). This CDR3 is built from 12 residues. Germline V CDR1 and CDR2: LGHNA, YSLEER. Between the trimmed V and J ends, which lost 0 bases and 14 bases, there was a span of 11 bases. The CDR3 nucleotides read TGCGCCAGCAGCCAAGATTGGAGGGTCAAGTTCTTC. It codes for CASSQDWRVKFF.

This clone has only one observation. In DNA form, the CDR3 reads TGTGCCAGCAGCCGAGACAGCTACAACCAAGAGACCCAGTACTTC. It yields the protein CASSRDSYNQETQYF. The chain employs TRBV6-6 and TRBJ2-5, with TRBD1 as a possible D gene (5 bases). The V gene's germline CDR1 is MNHNY and CDR2 SVGAGI (reference sequence). This CDR3 spans 15 amino acids. Trimming stripped 6 bases from V and 0 bases from J, with 14 bases between.

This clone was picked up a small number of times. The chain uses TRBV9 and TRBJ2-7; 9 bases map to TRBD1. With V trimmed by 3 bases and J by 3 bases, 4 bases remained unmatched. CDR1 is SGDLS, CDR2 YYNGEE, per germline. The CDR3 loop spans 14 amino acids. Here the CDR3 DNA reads TGTGCCAGCAGCGCAGGGGACAGGGACTACGAGCAGTACTTC. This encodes CASSAGDRDYEQYF.

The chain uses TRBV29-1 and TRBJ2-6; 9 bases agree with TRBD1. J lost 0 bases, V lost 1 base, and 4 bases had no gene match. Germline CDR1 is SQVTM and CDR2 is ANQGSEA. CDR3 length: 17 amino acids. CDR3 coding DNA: TGCAGCGTTGAAGCAACAGGGGGCAGCTCTGGGGCCAACGTCCTGACTTTC. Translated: CSVEATGGSSGANVLTF.

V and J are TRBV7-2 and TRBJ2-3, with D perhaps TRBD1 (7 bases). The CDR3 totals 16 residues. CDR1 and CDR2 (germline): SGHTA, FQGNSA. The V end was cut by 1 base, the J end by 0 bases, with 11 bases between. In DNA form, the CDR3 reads TGTGCCAGCAGCTTAGTGGCAGGGGGGAGCACAGATACGCAGTATTTT. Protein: CASSLVAGGSTDTQYF.

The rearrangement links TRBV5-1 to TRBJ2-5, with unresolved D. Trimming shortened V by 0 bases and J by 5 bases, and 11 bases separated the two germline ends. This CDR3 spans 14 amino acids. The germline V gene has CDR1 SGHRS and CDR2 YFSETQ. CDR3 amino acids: CASSLEGGYETQYF. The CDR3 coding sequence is TGCGCCAGCAGCTTGGAGGGTGGGTATGAGACCCAGTACTTC.

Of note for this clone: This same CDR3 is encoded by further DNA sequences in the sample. CDR3 coding DNA: TGTGCCAGCAGTCCGCAGGGGTCCTACGAGCAGTACGTC. Translation: CASSPQGSYEQYV. The V gene is TRBV27, the J gene TRBJ2-7, with TRBD1 as a possible D gene (6 bases). Germline V gives CDR1 MNHEY, CDR2 SMNVEV (reference sequence). This CDR3 spans 13 amino acids. Deletions cut 5 bases from V and 1 base from J, with 9 bases between.